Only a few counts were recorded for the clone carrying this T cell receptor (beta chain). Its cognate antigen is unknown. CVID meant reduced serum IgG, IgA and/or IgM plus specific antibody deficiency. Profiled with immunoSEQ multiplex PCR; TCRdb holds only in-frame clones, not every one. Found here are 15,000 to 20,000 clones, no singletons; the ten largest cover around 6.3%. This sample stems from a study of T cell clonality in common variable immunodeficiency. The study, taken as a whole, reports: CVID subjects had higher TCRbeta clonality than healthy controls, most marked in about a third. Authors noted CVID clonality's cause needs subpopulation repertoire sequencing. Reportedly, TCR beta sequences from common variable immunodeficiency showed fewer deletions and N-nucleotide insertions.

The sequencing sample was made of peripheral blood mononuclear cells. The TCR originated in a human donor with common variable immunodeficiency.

CDR3: CASTGNIVQPQHF. The covered CDR3 bases are TGTGCCAGTACAGGGAACATCGTTCAGCCC. The rearrangement links TRBV19 to TRBJ1-5; a possible D gene is TRBD1 (5 bases). The read terminates 3 residues before the CDR3 end, so the remaining end is supplied by the germline J gene. V gave up 7 bases and J gave up 6 bases, with 13 bases separating them. Germline V gene data show CDR1 as LNHDA and CDR2 as SQIVND (reference sequence). The CDR3 has 13 residues. Full variable domain (rest looked up from reference TRBV19 and TRBJ1-5): DGGITQSPKYLFRKEGQNVTLSCEQNLNHDAMYWYRQDPGQGLRLIYYSQIVNDFQKGDIAEGYSVSREKKESFPLTVTSAQKNPTAFYLCASTGNIVQPQHFGDGTRLSIL.